The 32 T cell receptor beta chains reported below all come from one sample, sequenced in a study of vaccination and CD4 T cells after COVID-19 (dated by TCRdb to 2022 to 2024). The receptor library was made with PCR. The sequencer listed for this sample is Illumina iSeq 100. TCR sequencing of DNA from cultured CD4+ T cells used the Oncomine TCR Beta short-read assay at the Johns Hopkins FTIC core. TCRdb reran the public reads through fastp at Q25 and MiXCR, keeping productive beta chains. A single entry per CDR3 protein holds the most common genes and DNA from its merged rows. The sample table holds approximately 12,000 distinct CDR3 sequences, of which about 37% were seen once. 23% of the sample comes from the top ten. Which antigens these TCRs recognize remains unknown. The treatment or condition label, read with the paper, signifies: approximately 9-day PBMC culture with coronavirus spike peptide pools or control peptides (ViraFEST assay).

Material: cultured CD4+ T cells from blood. These receptors all come from a human donor with COVID-19.

This chain joins TRBV9 and TRBJ2-7; D not resolved. The V and J ends lost 0 bases and 0 bases respectively, with 7 bases between them. The CDR3 length is 14 residues. CDR1 and CDR2 from the germline V gene are SGDLS and YYNGEE. CDR3 amino acids: CASSVVASSYEQYF. Here the CDR3 DNA reads TGTGCCAGCAGCGTAGTGGCCAGCTCCTACGAGCAGTACTTC.

This clonotype is judged medium-sized. The J gene is TRBJ2-7, the V gene TRBV11-3; D call uncertain. The CDR3 spans 15 residues. Deletions cut 5 bases from V and 0 bases from J, with 14 bases between. The germline V gene encodes CDR1 SGHNT and CDR2 YENEEA. The CDR3 here is CASSKGASSSYEQYF. In DNA, the CDR3 is TGTGCCAGCAGCAAAGGAGCGTCAAGCTCCTACGAGCAGTACTTC. The full variable domain, rest sourced from reference TRBV11-3 and TRBJ2-7, is EAGVVQSPRYKIIEKKQPVAFWCNPISGHNTLYWYLQNLGQGPELLIRYENEEAVDDSQLPKDRFSAERLKGVDSTLKIQPAELGDSAVYLCASSKGASSSYEQYFGPGTRLTVT.

The CDR3 sequence: CASSKDSVNTEAFF. The DNA of the CDR3 is TGTGCCAGCAGTAAAGACAGTGTGAACACTGAAGCTTTCTTT. The chain joins TRBV6-2 or TRBV6-3 to TRBJ1-1, with a tentative D call TRBD1 (5 bases). The V and J ends lost 5 bases and 0 bases respectively, with 10 bases between them. The germline CDR1 and CDR2 sequences are MNHEY and SVGEGT. The CDR3 contains 14 residues.

This clonotype was recorded a few times. A read error may account for a junction end that differs from germline. This chain uses TRBV7-3 with TRBJ2-5; 8 bases are a match to TRBD2. This CDR3 is built from 15 residues. Looked up from germline, CDR1 is SGHTA and CDR2 is FQGTGA. CDR3 in DNA: TGTGCCAGCAGCGTAACGGGGGGGCACGGGGAGACCCAGTACTTC. This sequence encodes CASSVTGGHGETQYF.

The sample holds a few counts of this clonotype. The chain employs TRBV15 and TRBJ2-1; the match to TRBD1 covers 8 bases. Germline trimming cut 0 bases from V and 5 bases from J; bases unmatched to any gene: 9. The germline gives CDR1 LNHNV, CDR2 YYDKDF (reference sequence). CDR3 length equals 17 residues. The CDR3 spells CATSRDRGTGFNNEQFF. DNA of the CDR3: TGTGCCACCAGCAGAGATCGAGGGACAGGCTTCAACAATGAGCAGTTCTTC.

This clonotype was observed a few times. The V call is TRBV7-2, the J call TRBJ2-2; 7 bases are shared with TRBD1. CDR3 size: 15 residues. Looked up from germline, CDR1 is SGHTA and CDR2 is FQGNSA. V lost 5 bases to trimming and J lost 2 bases; unmatched junction nucleotides: 5. CDR3 residues: CASSLGQLNTGELFF. In nucleotides, the CDR3 is TGTGCCAGCAGCCTGGGACAGCTAAACACCGGGGAGCTGTTTTTT.

This clonotype was observed a handful of times. The gene calls are TRBV6-1 and TRBJ1-5; D unresolved. The germline CDR1 and CDR2 sequences are MNHNS and SASEGT. With 6 bases removed from V and 11 bases from J, the gap between germline ends came to 11 bases. This CDR3 spans 11 amino acids. CDR3 DNA sequence: TGTGCCAGCAGGGAAAATGGGGCCCAGCATTTT. Its protein is CASRENGAQHF.

Here the CDR3 reads CASSLQGAGTEAFF. The CDR3 DNA is TGCGCCAGCAGCTTGCAGGGGGCAGGGACTGAAGCTTTCTTT. The rearrangement joins TRBV5-1 to TRBJ1-1; the match to TRBD1 covers 8 bases. Germline assignment: CDR1 SGHRS and CDR2 YFSETQ. With V trimmed by 1 base and J by 5 bases, 4 bases remained unmatched. This CDR3 contains 14 residues.

Written as DNA, the CDR3 is TGTGCCAGCAGTTACTCGAGAGGCTACAATGAGCAGTTCTTC. It translates to CASSYSRGYNEQFF. The chain joins TRBV6-5 to TRBJ2-1; D gene ambiguous. Trimming removed 0 bases from V and 3 bases from J, with 6 bases in between. The CDR3 has 14 residues. In germline, CDR1 is MNHEY, CDR2 SVGAGI.

The gene calls are TRBV11-3 and TRBJ2-2, with no clear D. The CDR3 sequence is 16 residues long. V was pared by 1 base and J by 1 base, with 10 bases between. The germline gives CDR1 SGHNT, CDR2 YENEEA. The DNA of the CDR3 is TGTGCCAGCAGCTTAGCCCGGACGGTGAACACCGGGGAGCTGTTTTTT. Encoded protein: CASSLARTVNTGELFF.

This clonotype showed up just a few times. The chain uses TRBV20-1 and TRBJ1-4; D not certain. The CDR3 has 11 amino acids. The V end lost 2 bases, the J end lost 8 bases, and 6 bases lay between the germline ends. The germline V gene has CDR1 DFQATT and CDR2 SNEGSKA (reference sequence). The CDR3 coding sequence is TGCAGTGCTAGATTGGGCGAAAAACTGTTTTTT. Its protein product is CSARLGEKLFF.

The V and J genes are TRBV6-1 and TRBJ1-5; D might be TRBD1 (6 bases). Germline V gene sequence: CDR1 MNHNS, CDR2 SASEGT. Trimming took off 8 bases at V and 1 base at J, with 9 bases between the two ends. The CDR3 contains 13 residues. The CDR3 sequence: CASGDRSNQPQHF. CDR3 DNA: TGTGCCAGCGGAGACAGGAGCAATCAGCCCCAGCATTTT.

This clonotype was found a few times. The chain recombines TRBV9 with TRBJ2-7; 9 bases agree with TRBD1. The V and J ends lost 3 bases and 7 bases, in that order; junction bases with no gene match: 8. The CDR3 has 14 amino acids. Germline CDR1 reads SGDLS; CDR2 reads YYNGEE. The CDR3 loop is CASSAGTGSWEQYF. In nucleotides, the CDR3 is TGTGCCAGCAGCGCCGGGACAGGGTCCTGGGAGCAGTACTTC.

This clonotype was counted a single time. V gene TRBV18 combines with J gene TRBJ2-4; D may match TRBD1 or TRBD2 (5 bases each). The CDR3 is made up of 19 amino acids. V was clipped by 7 bases and J by 5 bases, with 30 bases between them. Per germline, CDR1 KGHSH and CDR2 LQKENI. CDR3 DNA sequence: TGTGCCAGCTTGGGACCGGCCAAGGCCGGAGATAGTGTTGAAAACATTCAGTACTTC. It encodes CASLGPAKAGDSVENIQYF.

In this sample, this clonotype turned up a few times. In nucleotides, the CDR3 is TGTGCCAGCGGAACCAGGGGTCAGCCCCAGCATTTT. Residues: CASGTRGQPQHF. This chain connects TRBV6-2 or TRBV6-3 to TRBJ1-5; a weak D match, TRBD1 (6 bases). CDR3 size: 12 residues. CDR1 is MNHEY and CDR2 is SVGEGT in the germline V gene. Trimming took off 8 bases at V and 6 bases at J, with 11 bases between the two ends.

This clonotype was counted a few times. The chain recombines TRBV2 with TRBJ1-2, with TRBD1 matching over 7 bases. The CDR3 totals 13 residues. Trimming at V came to 6 bases and at J to 3 bases, leaving 4 bases not matched to a gene. Germline V gene sequence: CDR1 SNHLY, CDR2 FYNNEI. The CDR3 sequence is CASSRQGDYGYTF. In DNA, the CDR3 is TGTGCCAGCAGCAGACAGGGAGACTATGGCTACACCTTC.

The chain uses TRBV25-1 and TRBJ1-5; D is unresolved. V was trimmed by 6 bases and J by 2 bases, leaving 11 bases between them. Germline V gene data show CDR1 as MGHDK and CDR2 as SYGVNS. This CDR3 is 14 amino acids long. CDR3 in DNA: TGTGCCAGCAGCCCCGCACTAGGCAATCAGCCCCAGCATTTT. This translates into CASSPALGNQPQHF.

The chain joins TRBV10-3 to TRBJ2-7; TRBD1 agrees at 7 bases. The CDR3 is 14 amino acids. Germline CDR1 and CDR2: ENHRY and SYGVKD. The V segment lost 2 bases and the J segment 5 bases; nucleotides outside the gene matches: 6. CDR3 DNA sequence: TGTGCCATCAGTGAGGGGCAGGGGGTCAACGAGCAGTACTTC. This gives the protein CAISEGQGVNEQYF.

The chain links TRBV20-1 to TRBJ1-4, with D possibly being TRBD1 (5 bases). The CDR3 sequence is 15 residues long. The V end lost 6 bases, the J end lost 5 bases, and 19 bases lay between the germline ends. Germline CDR1 is DFQATT and CDR2 is SNEGSKA (reference sequence). CDR3 bases: TGCAGTGCCACGTTCCCTTCCAGGGCCAATGAAAAACTGTTTTTT. Translation: CSATFPSRANEKLFF.

The chain couples TRBV6-1 to TRBJ2-3; D remains unclear. The germline gives CDR1 MNHNS, CDR2 SASEGT. CDR3 length: 16 amino acids. Between the trimmed V and J ends, which lost 4 bases and 1 base, there was a span of 15 bases. The CDR3 is CASSAGAAGGTDTQYF. The CDR3 DNA reads as TGTGCCAGCAGTGCCGGCGCGGCCGGCGGCACAGATACGCAGTATTTT.

This clonotype was seen only a few times. The V and J genes are TRBV6-2 or TRBV6-3 and TRBJ1-5, with D tentatively TRBD1 (5 bases). Germline V CDR1 and CDR2: MNHEY, SVGEGT. The CDR3 loop spans 17 amino acids. V lost 2 bases and J 5 bases, leaving 19 bases between the germline ends. CDR3 sequence reads: CASSYPALRRADQPQHF. As DNA, the CDR3 is TGTGCCAGCAGTTACCCCGCTTTGCGCAGGGCGGATCAGCCCCAGCATTTT.

This clonotype appeared a few times. This chain links TRBV20-1 with TRBJ1-2, with D perhaps TRBD1 (6 bases). With 4 bases removed from V and 6 bases from J, the gap between germline ends came to 21 bases. CDR3 length: 15 amino acids. Germline lookup yields CDR1 DFQATT and CDR2 SNEGSKA (reference sequence). The CDR3: CSATSTGLGIDGYTF. CDR3 sequence (DNA): TGCAGTGCTACCTCTACAGGGTTAGGAATCGATGGCTACACCTTC.

This clonotype turned up a few times. The chain employs TRBV30 and TRBJ1-1; 8 positions match TRBD1. The V gene's germline CDR1 is GTSNPN and CDR2 SVGIG (reference sequence). V lost 3 bases and J lost 0; bases outside the gene matches: 12. CDR3 length: 17 amino acids. The CDR3, as DNA: TGTGCCTGGAGGTTCCAGGGGGCGAGGGACATGAACACTGAAGCTTTCTTT. Protein: CAWRFQGARDMNTEAFF.

The CDR3 DNA sequence: TGTGCCAGCAGTCCCGGGACAGGAAGGTATGGCTACACCTTC. Its translation: CASSPGTGRYGYTF. The chain carries TRBV28 and TRBJ1-2; 8 nucleotides agree with TRBD1. The CDR3 extends over 14 amino acids. Germline assignment: CDR1 MDHEN and CDR2 SYDVKM. With 5 bases clipped from V and 5 bases from J, the junction kept 7 bases outside the gene matches.

The V call is TRBV11-3, the J call TRBJ2-3, with D possibly being TRBD2 (5 bases). V was pared by 5 bases and J by 4 bases, with 7 bases between. The CDR3 length is 12 residues. The germline gives CDR1 SGHNT, CDR2 YENEEA. The DNA for the CDR3 is TGTGCCAGCAGCGCGAGGGCAGATACGCAGTATTTT. This codes for CASSARADTQYF.

This clonotype was counted only a few times. The rearrangement joins TRBV15 to TRBJ2-7; 8 positions match TRBD1. CDR1 and CDR2 from the germline V gene are LNHNV and YYDKDF (reference sequence). The CDR3 has 13 residues. J was trimmed by 5 bases and V by 4 bases; bases with no gene match: 4. The CDR3 spells CATSTRQGNEQYF. CDR3 in DNA: TGTGCCACCAGCACAAGACAGGGGAACGAGCAGTACTTC. Supplemented by reference TRBV15 and TRBJ2-7, the full variable domain reads DAMVIQNPRYQVTQFGKPVTLSCSQTLNHNVMYWYQQKSSQAPKLLFHYYDKDFNNEADTPDNFQSRRPNTSFCFLDIRSPGLGDTAMYLCATSTRQGNEQYFGPGTRLTVT.

In its sample, this clonotype was seen a few times. The CDR3: CASSQRQGYNEQFF. In DNA, the CDR3 is TGCGCCAGCAGCCAACGACAGGGTTACAATGAGCAGTTCTTC. This chain joins TRBV4-1 and TRBJ2-1; TRBD1 aligns across 7 bases. The CDR3 sequence is 14 residues long. Trimming at V came to 2 bases and at J to 4 bases, leaving 2 bases not matched to a gene. In germline, CDR1 is MGHRA, CDR2 YSYEKL.

This clonotype has just a few counts. CDR3 in DNA: TGTGCCAGCAGTTTATCAGGGATGGGCTATGGCTACACCTTC. Amino acid sequence: CASSLSGMGYGYTF. This chain joins TRBV27 and TRBJ1-2; unclear D gene. This CDR3 spans 14 amino acids. The V gene's germline CDR1 is MNHEY and CDR2 SMNVEV (reference sequence). Trimming took off 0 bases at V and 4 bases at J, with 9 bases between the two ends.

J is TRBJ2-7 and V is TRBV27, with 8 bases identical to TRBD2. V was clipped by 3 bases and J by 4 bases; unmatched bases: 5. The CDR3 runs to 14 residues. Germline assignment: CDR1 MNHEY and CDR2 SMNVEV (reference sequence). The CDR3 here is CASSLVSGGYEQYF. DNA of the CDR3: TGTGCCAGCAGTTTGGTCTCGGGGGGGTACGAGCAGTACTTC.

The chain joins TRBV4-3 to TRBJ1-1; D ambiguous. Per germline, CDR1 LGHNA and CDR2 YSLEER. Trimming stripped 0 bases from V and 1 base from J, with 6 bases between. The CDR3 is 14 residues long. The CDR3 DNA is TGCGCCAGCAGCCAAGATTACCGGAACACTGAAGCTTTCTTT. It yields the protein CASSQDYRNTEAFF.

The chain combines TRBV10-1 with TRBJ2-2, with D possibly called TRBD1 or TRBD2 (5 bases each). This CDR3 region has 15 residues. The germline V gene has CDR1 WNHNN and CDR2 SYGVQD (reference sequence). Trimming removed 0 bases at V and 1 base at J, with 6 bases between. The CDR3 protein is CASSESGVNTGELFF. The CDR3 region has the DNA TGCGCCAGCAGTGAGTCGGGGGTGAACACCGGGGAGCTGTTTTTT.

The chain couples TRBV19 to TRBJ1-2; a weak D match, TRBD1 (6 bases). CDR1 LNHDA and CDR2 SQIVND come from the germline V gene (reference sequence). Trimming stripped 4 bases from V and 8 bases from J, with 11 bases between. CDR3 length: 12 residues. The CDR3 region is CASSTRGRGYTF. CDR3 coding DNA: TGTGCCAGTAGTACCCGGGGGCGGGGCTACACCTTC. Variable domain in full (rest from reference TRBV19 and TRBJ1-2): DGGITQSPKYLFRKEGQNVTLSCEQNLNHDAMYWYRQDPGQGLRLIYYSQIVNDFQKGDIAEGYSVSREKKESFPLTVTSAQKNPTAFYLCASSTRGRGYTFGSGTRLTVV.